These 32 T cell receptor beta chains share one sample of origin, sequenced in a study of vaccination effects on CD4 cells after COVID-19. The assay was immunoSEQ multiplex PCR, and TCRdb's table has in-frame clones only and misses some. The sample holds approximately 33,000 clones, approximately 72% seen once. Peptide-pool stimulation followed by sequencing identified expanded antigen-specific CD4+ clonotypes in the ViraFEST assay. At the end of approximately 10 days of culture, CD4+ T cells were isolated. This person caught SARS-CoV-2 sometime from March to December 2020, and PCR testing confirmed the infection. The antigens of these receptors remain unknown. The input for sequencing was CD4+ T cells from PBMCs cultured with HCoV-NL63 spike peptides, taken before COVID-19 vaccination. The receptors originated from a human donor who had a prior SARS-CoV-2 infection.

The J gene is TRBJ2-7, the V gene TRBV25-1; D remains ambiguous. Trimming stripped 9 bases from V and 2 bases from J, with 2 bases between. This CDR3 spans 9 amino acids. Germline V gene lookup returns CDR1 MGHDK and CDR2 SYGVNS. The DNA of the CDR3 is TGTGCCAGGACCTACGAGCAGTACTTC. It codes for CARTYEQYF.

J is TRBJ2-2 and V is TRBV5-5, with D maybe TRBD2 (5 bases). This CDR3 comprises 13 residues. Germline V lookup: CDR1 SGHKS, CDR2 YYEKEE (reference sequence). Trimming removed 3 bases from V and 5 bases from J, with 8 bases in between. The CDR3 region has the DNA TGTGCCAGCAGCTGGACTCGGACCGGGGAGCTGTTTTTT. Its translation: CASSWTRTGELFF.

The rearrangement uses TRBV29-1 and TRBJ2-6; D is perhaps TRBD1 (7 bases). Germline V lookup: CDR1 SQVTM, CDR2 ANQGSEA. The CDR3 runs 17 residues. The V end was cut by 4 bases, the J end by 2 bases, with 18 bases between. The CDR3: CSVVGDREVAGANVLTF. In DNA form, the CDR3 reads TGCAGCGTTGTGGGCGACAGGGAGGTCGCTGGGGCCAACGTCCTGACTTTC.

The chain recombines TRBV6-2 or TRBV6-3 with TRBJ2-1; 8 bases match TRBD2. The CDR3 is 14 amino acids. CDR1 is MNHEY and CDR2 is SVGEGT in the germline V gene. V shed 4 bases, J shed 15 bases, and the junction held 14 bases outside the gene matches. CDR3 nucleotide sequence: TGTGCCAGCAGTTTCCCTCGGACTAGCTCCCTTTGGTTCTTC. This translates into CASSFPRTSSLWFF.

The rearrangement uses TRBV5-4 and TRBJ1-3, with 8 bases aligning to TRBD1. The V segment lost 4 bases and the J segment 0 bases; nucleotides outside the gene matches: 3. The CDR3 runs to 15 residues. Germline assignment: CDR1 SGHNT and CDR2 YYREEE (reference sequence). In DNA form, the CDR3 reads TGTGCCAGCAGCGTTGACAGGGGCTCTGGAAACACCATATATTTT. It yields the protein CASSVDRGSGNTIYF.

The genes are TRBV7-2 and TRBJ2-3; TRBD2 aligns across 14 bases. Trimming took 5 bases from V and 4 from J; bases not matched to a gene: 2. In germline, CDR1 is SGHTA, CDR2 FQGNSA. The length of the CDR3 is 15 residues. The CDR3 here is CASSRLAGGPDTQYF. The CDR3 DNA sequence: TGTGCCAGCAGCAGACTAGCGGGAGGGCCAGATACGCAGTATTTT.

This clone was recorded a few times. The chain carries TRBV18 and TRBJ2-7; 10 nucleotides align to TRBD1. This CDR3 contains 15 residues. Germline trimming cut 6 bases from V and 4 bases from J; bases unmatched to any gene: 9. Germline V gene data show CDR1 as KGHSH and CDR2 as LQKENI. The CDR3 DNA follows: TGTGCCAGCTCCCCCTCGGGACAGGGGAAGTACGAGCAGTACTTC. It is translated as CASSPSGQGKYEQYF.

The V and J genes are TRBV5-1 and TRBJ2-5; no definite D call. This CDR3 comprises 12 residues. Trimming stripped 0 bases from V and 5 bases from J, with 5 bases between. Germline V gene sequence: CDR1 SGHRS, CDR2 YFSETQ. The CDR3 spells CASSLVFETQYF. In DNA, the CDR3 is TGCGCCAGCAGCTTGGTTTTTGAGACCCAGTACTTC.

This chain uses TRBV7-9 with TRBJ1-4; D ambiguous. This CDR3 contains 16 residues. Germline V lookup: CDR1 SEHNR, CDR2 FQNEAQ (reference sequence). The ends were cut back, 11 bases at V and 4 bases at J, with 23 bases in the middle. CDR3 loop: CARIRKKSVFNEKLFF. CDR3 nucleotide sequence: TGTGCCCGCATCCGGAAGAAGTCGGTTTTTAATGAAAAACTGTTTTTT.

The chain links TRBV6-5 to TRBJ1-3; TRBD1 might be the D (6 bases). Trimming pared 6 bases from V and 8 bases from J, leaving 20 bases between. This CDR3 comprises 15 residues. Germline-derived CDR1 and CDR2 are MNHEY and SVGAGI. The CDR3 here is CASRARTAVSDTIYF. As DNA, the CDR3 is TGTGCCAGCAGGGCACGGACAGCGGTGTCTGACACCATATATTTT.

The rearrangement joins TRBV18 to TRBJ2-2, with 8 bases fitting TRBD2. Germline values: CDR1 KGHSH, CDR2 LQKENI. With V trimmed by 5 bases and J by 2 bases, 13 bases remained unmatched. This CDR3 is 18 amino acids long. CDR3 in amino acids: CASSYTGGTRLNTGELFF. CDR3 bases: TGTGCCAGCTCATACACCGGCGGGACTAGACTTAACACCGGGGAGCTGTTTTTT.

CDR3 nucleotides: TGTGCCAGCAGTGAATACTGGCTCCTGAGTGAAAAACTGTTTTTT. This translates into CASSEYWLLSEKLFF. This sequence joins TRBV6-1 and TRBJ1-4; no reliable D call. Trimming removed 2 bases at V and 7 bases at J, with 14 bases between. Germline V gene sequence: CDR1 MNHNS, CDR2 SASEGT. The CDR3 length is 15 residues.

The chain combines TRBV24-1 with TRBJ2-7; 7 nucleotides match TRBD1. The germline gives CDR1 KGHDR, CDR2 SFDVKD. This CDR3 region has 14 residues. The V gene end was trimmed by 4 bases and the J gene end by 3 bases; junction bases not matched to a gene: 5. The CDR3 DNA sequence: TGTGCCACCAGTGAGGAAAGACAGGGCTACGAGCAGTACTTC. Translation gives CATSEERQGYEQYF.

V is TRBV25-1 and J is TRBJ2-7; no reliable D call. The CDR3 covers 10 residues. CDR1 and CDR2 (germline): MGHDK, SYGVNS. With 10 bases removed from V and 9 bases from J, the gap between germline ends came to 13 bases. The CDR3 DNA follows: TGTGCCAACCACCGTGCACGGCAGTACTTC. This codes for CANHRARQYF.

The chain combines TRBV7-2 with TRBJ2-3, with TRBD2 matching 12 bases. With V trimmed by 5 bases and J by 5 bases, 8 bases remained unmatched. Germline V lookup: CDR1 SGHTA, CDR2 FQGNSA. This CDR3 has 16 amino acids. The CDR3 here is CASSPSLAGGQDTQYF. The CDR3 DNA follows: TGTGCCAGCAGCCCGTCCCTAGCGGGGGGGCAAGATACGCAGTATTTT.

The chain joins TRBV6-6 to TRBJ2-1, with 12 bases lining up with TRBD2. The ends lost 8 bases at V and 7 bases at J; junction bases unmatched: 3. The CDR3 is 13 amino acids. Germline values: CDR1 MNHNY, CDR2 SVGAGI (reference sequence). Here the CDR3 reads CASRTSGTNEQFF. The CDR3 DNA reads TGTGCCAGCCGGACTAGCGGGACTAATGAGCAGTTCTTC.

The chain is built from TRBV20-1 and TRBJ2-7, with D uncertain. Trimming removed 3 bases from V and 2 bases from J, with 5 bases in between. Per germline, CDR1 DFQATT and CDR2 SNEGSKA (reference sequence). This CDR3 spans 11 amino acids. CDR3 sequence (DNA): TGCAGTGCTAGGTCCGCCTACGAGCAGTACTTC. Encoded protein: CSARSAYEQYF.

This rearrangement joins TRBV7-2 to TRBJ2-3; 9 bases line up with TRBD1. The CDR3 loop spans 15 amino acids. Germline V gene data show CDR1 as SGHTA and CDR2 as FQGNSA. V lost 5 bases to trimming and J lost 7 bases; unmatched junction nucleotides: 10. The CDR3 region has the DNA TGTGCCAGCAGCCCGACAGGGGGAGGGGAGTATACGCAGTATTTT. Protein sequence: CASSPTGGGEYTQYF.

This sequence joins TRBV6-6 and TRBJ2-7, with D possibly TRBD1 on 5 matching bases. Germline V lookup: CDR1 MNHNY, CDR2 SVGAGI (reference sequence). V dropped 2 bases and J dropped 6 bases, with 11 bases sitting between them. The CDR3 spans 13 residues. The CDR3 reads CASSYLLGLEQYF. The DNA for the CDR3 is TGTGCCAGCAGTTACCTATTGGGGCTCGAGCAGTACTTC.

This clone was seen only once. CDR3 nucleotide sequence: TGCGCCAGCAGCTTGTCTTCCCAAGAGACCCAGTACTTC. It specifies CASSLSSQETQYF. V is TRBV5-1 and J is TRBJ2-5; D gene uncertain. CDR3 length equals 13 residues. CDR1 is SGHRS, CDR2 YFSETQ, per germline. Trimming removed 1 base at V and 1 base at J, with 5 bases between.

The rearrangement links TRBV14 to TRBJ1-2; tentatively, D is TRBD1 (6 bases). From germline, CDR1 is SGHDN and CDR2 FVKESK. V was clipped by 2 bases and J by 0 bases, with 16 bases between them. The length of the CDR3 is 17 residues. CDR3 sequence (DNA): TGTGCCAGCAGCCAATTTGCCAGGGGAGGACCTAACTATGGCTACACCTTC. This sequence encodes CASSQFARGGPNYGYTF.

The V gene is TRBV7-2, the J gene TRBJ2-7, with a tentative D call TRBD1 (5 bases). The CDR3 has 14 residues. The ends were cut back, 5 bases at V and 3 bases at J, with 14 bases in the middle. Per germline, CDR1 SGHTA and CDR2 FQGNSA. Here the CDR3 reads CASSRNAGIYEQYF. The CDR3 nucleotides are TGTGCCAGCAGCCGGAACGCAGGGATCTACGAGCAGTACTTC.

The chain uses TRBV5-5 and TRBJ1-5; D is unresolved. The CDR3 is made up of 14 amino acids. The V end was cut by 2 bases, the J end by 5 bases, with 11 bases between. Germline V gives CDR1 SGHKS, CDR2 YYEKEE (reference sequence). The CDR3 sequence is CASSFGGFDQPQHF. The CDR3 nucleotides read TGTGCCAGCAGCTTTGGAGGGTTCGATCAGCCCCAGCATTTT.

The genes are TRBV5-1 and TRBJ2-1; the match to TRBD1 covers 7 bases. Unmatched junction bases numbered 4, after V lost 1 base and J lost 9 bases. CDR3 length: 13 amino acids. Germline V lookup: CDR1 SGHRS, CDR2 YFSETQ. CDR3 protein: CASSLTGDGEQFF. The CDR3 region has the DNA TGCGCCAGCAGCTTGACAGGGGATGGTGAGCAGTTCTTC.

This clone appeared many times. CDR3 region: CASSTGTSGGGKQFF. CDR3 nucleotide sequence: TGTGCCAGTAGCACCGGGACTAGCGGGGGGGGGAAGCAGTTCTTC. This sequence joins TRBV19 and TRBJ2-1; 16 bases line up with TRBD2. Per germline, CDR1 LNHDA and CDR2 SQIVND (reference sequence). The V gene end was trimmed by 6 bases and the J gene end by 11 bases; junction bases not matched to a gene: 7. This CDR3 contains 15 residues.

The rearrangement joins TRBV5-6 to TRBJ2-7, with 8 bases identical to TRBD1. The germline V gene encodes CDR1 SGHDT and CDR2 YYEEEE. The length of the CDR3 is 14 residues. V lost 2 bases and J lost 4; bases outside the gene matches: 5. The CDR3 nucleotides are TGTGCCAGCAGCTTCGGACAGGGTGGGTACGAGCAGTACTTC. Amino acid sequence: CASSFGQGGYEQYF.

With respect to this clone: The junction departs from germline at one end; a sequencing error may be responsible. The rearrangement uses TRBV7-7 and TRBJ2-5; tentative D call: TRBD1 (6 bases). This CDR3 has 14 residues. The V gene's germline CDR1 is SSHAT and CDR2 FNYEAQ (reference sequence). Written as DNA, the CDR3 is TGTGCTAGCAGCTTAACAGGGCTTGGAGAGACCCAGTACTTC. Translating gives CASSLTGLGETQYF.

V and J are TRBV2 and TRBJ2-2; no clear D. The CDR3 sequence is 11 residues long. The germline gives CDR1 SNHLY, CDR2 FYNNEI. V lost 8 bases, J lost 3 bases, and 4 bases lay in between. The chain's CDR3 is CASRDTGELFF. CDR3 in DNA: TGTGCCAGCCGCGACACCGGGGAGCTGTTTTTT.

This clone was counted once. The chain combines TRBV9 with TRBJ2-2; 13 nucleotides line up with TRBD2. CDR1 and CDR2 (germline): SGDLS, YYNGEE. The CDR3 totals 18 residues. The trim removed 1 base at V and 4 bases at J, leaving 7 bases unmatched. CDR3 amino acids: CASSVRPGLAGATGELFF. The CDR3 nucleotides read TGTGCCAGCAGCGTACGCCCCGGACTAGCGGGGGCCACCGGGGAGCTGTTTTTT.

The V and J genes are TRBV4-3 and TRBJ2-2; 11 positions match TRBD2. Trimming removed 3 bases from V and 2 bases from J; junction bases left unmatched: 11. From germline, CDR1 is LGHNA and CDR2 YSLEER. The CDR3 has 19 amino acids. CDR3 sequence reads: CASSQGYASGRLNTGELFF. The CDR3 DNA reads as TGCGCCAGCAGCCAGGGATACGCTAGCGGGAGGCTCAACACCGGGGAGCTGTTTTTT.

The rearrangement links TRBV30 to TRBJ2-7; tentative D call: TRBD2 (5 bases). The CDR3 has 14 amino acids. CDR1 and CDR2 (germline): GTSNPN, SVGIG (reference sequence). With 3 bases removed from V and 1 base from J, the gap between germline ends came to 13 bases. CDR3 sequence reads: CAWSAPGGSYEQYF. In nucleotides, the CDR3 is TGTGCCTGGAGCGCCCCCGGCGGGTCCTACGAGCAGTACTTC.

The rearrangement joins TRBV3-1 (or the pseudogene TRBV3-2) to TRBJ2-3, with 8 bases aligning to TRBD2. This CDR3 is 17 amino acids long. Germline V gives CDR1 LGHDT, CDR2 YNNKEL (reference sequence). The V and J ends lost 1 base and 4 bases, in that order; junction bases with no gene match: 10. CDR3 in DNA: TGTGCCAGCAGCCAAGGCTTCGGGGGGGCCAGGGCAGATACGCAGTATTTT. It encodes CASSQGFGGARADTQYF.